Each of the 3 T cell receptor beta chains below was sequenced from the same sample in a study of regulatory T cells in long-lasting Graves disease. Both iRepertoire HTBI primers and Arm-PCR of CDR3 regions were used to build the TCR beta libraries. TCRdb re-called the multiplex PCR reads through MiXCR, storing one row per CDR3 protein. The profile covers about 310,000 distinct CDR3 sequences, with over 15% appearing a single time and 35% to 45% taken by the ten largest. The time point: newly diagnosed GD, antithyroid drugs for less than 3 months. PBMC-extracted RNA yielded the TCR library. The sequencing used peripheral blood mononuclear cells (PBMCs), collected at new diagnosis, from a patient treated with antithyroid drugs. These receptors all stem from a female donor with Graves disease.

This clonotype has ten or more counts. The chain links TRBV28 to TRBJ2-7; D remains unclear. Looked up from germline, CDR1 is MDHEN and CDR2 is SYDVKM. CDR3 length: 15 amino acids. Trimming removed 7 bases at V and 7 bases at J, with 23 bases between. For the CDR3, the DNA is TGTGCCAGCACCTCAAGGTACCTCCCCTCTGGGGAGCAGTACTTC. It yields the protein CASTSRYLPSGEQYF.

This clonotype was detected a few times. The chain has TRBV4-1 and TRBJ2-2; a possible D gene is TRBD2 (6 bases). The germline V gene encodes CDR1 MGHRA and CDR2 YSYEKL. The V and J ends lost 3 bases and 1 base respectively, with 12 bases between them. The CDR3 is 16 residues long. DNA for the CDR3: TGCGCCAGCAGCCAGGAACCGGGAGTGAACACCGGGGAGCTGTTTTTT. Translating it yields CASSQEPGVNTGELFF.

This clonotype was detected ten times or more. The CDR3 DNA sequence: TGTGCCAGCAGTGCCGGGACTAGCGGGAGAAAGGACAATGAGCAGTTCTTC. Translating it yields CASSAGTSGRKDNEQFF. The chain is built from TRBV12-3 or TRBV12-4 and TRBJ2-1; 14 bases are shared with TRBD2. The CDR3 consists of 17 residues. V dropped 5 bases and J dropped 5; count of bases not matched to a gene: 8.